The clone carrying this T cell receptor (beta chain) showed up many times. PBMCs numbering at least 6 million were isolated per sample. A second PCR of roughly 6 to 12 cycles used a sample-barcoded 5' primer and a J-beta primer mix. TCRdb recomputed calls from the 5' RACE reads with MiXCR, one row per CDR3 protein. The profile covers hundreds of thousands of distinct CDR3 sequences, with 40% to 50% appearing a single time and approximately 20% taken by the ten largest. These data belong to a study of blood T cells in healthy people across ages. Looked up from germline, CDR1 is MGHDK and CDR2 is SYGVNS. The CDR3 has 15 amino acids. V shed 4 bases, J shed 2 bases, and the junction held 7 bases outside the gene matches.

The rearrangement links TRBV25-1 to TRBJ2-5; TRBD2 aligns across 7 bases. The source of this sequence is a man in his sixties in good health. Sequencing was carried out using blood. The CDR3 spells CASSAGTTRQETQYF. The DNA of the CDR3 is TGTGCCAGCAGTGCTGGGACTACACGACAAGAGACCCAGTACTTC.